The present entry profiles one TCR beta chain with its context. The clone's antigen remains unknown. It has no much larger one-base neighbor in the sample; base qualities were not kept. Libraries were prepared through the immunoSEQ multiplex PCR assay. The multiplex PCR relied on a mix of 60 forward primers for TCR Vbeta segments and 13 reverse primers for TCR Jbeta segments. The CDR3 region of rearranged TCR beta genes was amplified from genomic DNA with a multiplex PCR assay. The amplified TCR beta libraries were sequenced on the Illumina HiSeq System as 87-base-pair reads. The source study handled its data this way. Across the roughly 600 repertoires, a later analysis counted 60 million to 90 million unique TCR beta chains, roughly 11 million of which were shared by at least two donors. A nearest-neighbor algorithm error-corrected the raw reads and collapsed the reads into unique sequences, merging closely related sequences to remove PCR and sequencing errors. To assign V, D and J gene segments, CDR3 sequences were aligned to IMGT reference sequences. Each retained sequence needed at least a six-nucleotide match to both a V gene segment and a J gene segment. A rearrangement was called productive if the CDR3 had no stop codons and remained in frame with V and J, and every other rearrangement was called non-productive. CDR3 was defined according to IMGT convention as the region running from the second conserved V-encoded cysteine to the conserved J-encoded phenylalanine. Sequences without an unambiguous match to a single V gene segment were excluded from the earlier analysis of 500 to 700 of the donors. An earlier analysis of almost 600 of the donors classified V segments as functional when productive rearrangements were above 56.7% and as segregating when the standard deviation between donors was above 5%. A statistical classification framework was built for diagnosing cytomegalovirus status from the catalog of TCR beta chain sequences. A later analysis assigned V and J genes by comparing TCR nucleotide sequences with IMGT/GENE-DB human TR gene sequences. The TCRdist pipeline was used in a later analysis to assign CDR3 sequences and most-parsimonious VDJ recombination scenarios. In a later analysis, each TCR beta chain was defined by its CDR3 amino acid sequence together with its V-gene family, and reads without a unique V-gene family were excluded. To address suspected cross-contamination and a sequencing artifact, a later analysis removed under 600 highly shared, low-generation-probability nucleotide sequences. For each public chain, a later analysis derived a clonal expansion index from normalized ranks of inferred template counts within each repertoire. In a later analysis, generation probabilities were computed using a VDJ recombination model fitted to out-of-frame rearrangements, and the results were checked against IGoR. A later analysis scored TCR-TCR, TCR-HLA and TCR-CMV co-occurrence with hypergeometric tests, applying a repertoire-size bias correction to TCR pairs. To estimate false discovery rates, a later analysis permuted the HLA or CMV assignments 20 times. In a later analysis, co-occurring TCRs were grouped with DBSCAN, and TCRdist sequence similarity was added when clustering was performed within HLA-allele-positive subsets. Repertoires with fewer than 30,000 or more than 120,000 public chains, plus five repertoires with anomalous nucleotide sharing, were excluded from co-occurrence clustering. TCRdb limited this immuneACCESS table to in-frame rearrangements with V and J called. A share of clones is missing; checked studies link under half to unresolved V genes, and the rest is unexplained. D and trimming come from the DNA, and the V and J calls and clone size come from that table. The sample table contains about 180,000 clones; only one count was recorded for 60% to 85% of them. Around 1.6% of the sample goes to the ten largest clones.

These data originate in a study of cytomegalovirus exposure and HLA in healthy donors (dated by TCRdb to the late 2010s). Background for the entire study: In an earlier analysis of roughly 500 of the donors, 276 Gb of sequence data and roughly 100 million unique TCR beta sequences from about 179 million T cells were reported. The study profiled the T cell repertoires of under 700 subjects by immunosequencing and related them to cytomegalovirus serostatus. Class I and class II HLA loci were covered by the typing at four-digit resolution. Rather than using new phenotypic data, the later analysis identified candidate immune exposures from TCR beta sequences and from how often those sequences occurred across donors. Across 300 to 500 genotyped donors of the cohort, an average of roughly 230,000 unique TCR beta nucleotide sequences per donor were sequenced, and roughly a sixth of those sequences were non-productive. A separate validation cohort of roughly 130 different subjects was used in addition to the approximately 700-subject first cohort. Genome-wide SNP genotypes for about 65% of the 666 donors were used in a later genetic analysis, which treated that subset as a discovery cohort. The study combined high-throughput TCR immunosequencing, statistical association of individual TCRs with disease status, and machine learning to predict cytomegalovirus infection status. Every repertoire in the discovery cohort had been generated on one and the same sequencing platform. A handful of DR-DQ haplotypes were handled as single units for association and clustering because linkage in the cohort was strong. About 280 gigabases of sequencing data and around 85 million unique TCR sequences made up an early release that covered 500 to 650 HLA-typed donors. Of the approximately 400 genotyped donors, 80% to 90% were placed in the genetic ancestry cluster associated with self-reported Caucasian donors. In an earlier analysis of 550 to 700 of the donors, high-throughput TCR beta sequencing was used to judge whether each TCR beta V gene segment behaved as functional or pseudogenic. A later analysis re-analyzed previously published TCR beta repertoires from roughly 600 donors and added high-resolution HLA genotyping to study TCR occurrence patterns. The study aimed to test whether cataloging public T cell receptors could reveal signatures of past pathogen exposure. The number of typed donors differed by locus: about 620-640 for A, B, C, DRB1 and DQB1; approximately 530 for DQA1; approximately 600 for DPA1; and approximately 450 for DPB1. Alongside the repertoire data, information on donor age, sex, ethnicity and CMV serostatus was compiled.

Overall results and qualifications from the work: The earlier analysis of approximately 560 of the donors excluded over 15 rarely observed V segments, including chromosome 9 orphons, because counts were too low. According to the authors, the approach could potentially be generalized to other disease states and immunological phenotypes. A group of highly shared sequence variants was considered likely to be a technical artifact of the sequencing pipeline. Because HLA typing was unavailable for some donors at each locus, only the typed subset was used in association tests. In a later analysis, several top co-occurrence clusters were reported to appear linked to parvovirus B19, influenza, CMV and Epstein-Barr virus. An earlier analysis of roughly 570 of the donors showed that most TCR beta V segments appeared in productive rearrangements either about 87% or about 30% of the time, which broadly matched IMGT annotations. For the cohort, immune exposure information was limited to CMV serostatus. Three of the identified cytomegalovirus-associated TCR beta chains were confirmed in vitro to be specific for cytomegalovirus antigens. According to a later analysis, TCR association rates differed among HLA loci, with DRB1 alleles showing the most associated TCRs and HLA-C alleles showing the fewest. Compared with equally common non-associated chains, HLA-associated TCR beta chains in a later analysis were more clonally expanded and had lower generation probabilities. In a later analysis, most CMV-associated TCR beta chains were found to appear HLA-restricted, with HLA associations seemingly driven largely by CMV exposure. A later genetic analysis associated a missense DCLRE1C variant with V-gene and J-gene trimming of TCR beta chains, and an independent cohort replicated the association. Cytomegalovirus status was reported to be diagnosed by the classifier with high specificity and sensitivity in both the original and validation cohorts. Correlated functional status among segregating V segments might reflect linkage disequilibrium, but an unknown experimental factor could not be ruled out. A further reported finding was that TCR beta sequences accurately predicted the HLA-A and HLA-B alleles for most subjects in the first cohort. According to a later genetic analysis, donors in an Asian-associated ancestry cluster had fewer N-insertions in productive TCRs than the roughly 670-donor mean. When HLA alleles, especially DR and DQ, strongly co-occurred, TCR associations were difficult to assign to individual alleles. Most TCR sequences were seen in very few donors, while some public TCRs were found in many individuals. In a later analysis, more than 15,000 TCR beta sequences were associated with specific HLA alleles at a false discovery rate of 0.05. Sequencing depth was assumed to be roughly uniform across donors in the presence/absence analyses, though that assumption may not hold. The cohort was sequenced for TCR beta chains only, and without alpha or paired-chain data the features that could be detected were limited. In the study, about 150 TCR beta chains were listed as associated with cytomegalovirus.

In total, approximately 610 healthy bone marrow donors made up the cohort. At the time of sampling, all cohort members were nominally healthy, though unrecorded immune exposures were likely present. The donor tested CMV seronegative, placing the donor among the 352 seronegative members of the cohort. Each donor provided a peripheral blood sample, and peripheral blood mononuclear cells were used for TCR beta sequencing. The Qiagen DNeasy Blood Extraction Kit was used to extract genomic DNA from the blood cell samples. This TCR derives from a man younger than 30 in good health and CMV-seronegative. Source material: PBMCs.

DNA sequence: TGCGCCAGCAGCTTGGCAGCGCGCCCCTTAGTGAGCAATCAGCCCCAGCATTTT. The resulting protein is CASSLAARPLVSNQPQHF. The chain is made from TRBV5-1 and TRBJ1-5; there is no confident call for the D gene. Trimming takes 0 bases from V and 1 base from J, and the germline ends sit 17 bases apart. From the cysteine through the phenylalanine, the CDR3 covers 18 amino acids. CDR3 DNA is the only sequence kept; it has 54 bases, read in frame from the first base. The germline V gene yields SGHRS for CDR1 and YFSETQ for CDR2.